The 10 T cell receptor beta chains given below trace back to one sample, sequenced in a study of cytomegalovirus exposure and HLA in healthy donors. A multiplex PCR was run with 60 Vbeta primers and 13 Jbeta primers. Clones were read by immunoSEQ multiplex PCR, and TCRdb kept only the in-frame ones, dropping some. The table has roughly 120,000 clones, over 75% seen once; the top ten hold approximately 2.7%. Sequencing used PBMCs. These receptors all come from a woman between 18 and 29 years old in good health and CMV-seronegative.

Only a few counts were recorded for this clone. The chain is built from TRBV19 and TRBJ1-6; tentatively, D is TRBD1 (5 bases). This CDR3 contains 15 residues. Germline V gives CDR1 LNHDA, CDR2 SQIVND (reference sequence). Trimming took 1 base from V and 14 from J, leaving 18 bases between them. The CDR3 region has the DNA TGTGCCAGTAGTATAGCTGGGGCGGGGGGAATATCCCTCCACTTT. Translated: CASSIAGAGGISLHF. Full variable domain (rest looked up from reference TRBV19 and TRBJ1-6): DGGITQSPKYLFRKEGQNVTLSCEQNLNHDAMYWYRQDPGQGLRLIYYSQIVNDFQKGDIAEGYSVSREKKESFPLTVTSAQKNPTAFYLCASSIAGAGGISLHFGNGTRLTVT.

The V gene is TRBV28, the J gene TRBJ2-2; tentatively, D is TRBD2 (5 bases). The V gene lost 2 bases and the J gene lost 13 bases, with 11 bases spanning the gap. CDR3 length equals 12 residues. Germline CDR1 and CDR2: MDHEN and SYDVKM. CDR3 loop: CASSLRAGGLFF. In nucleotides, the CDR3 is TGTGCCAGCAGTTTAAGGGCGGGCGGGCTGTTTTTT.

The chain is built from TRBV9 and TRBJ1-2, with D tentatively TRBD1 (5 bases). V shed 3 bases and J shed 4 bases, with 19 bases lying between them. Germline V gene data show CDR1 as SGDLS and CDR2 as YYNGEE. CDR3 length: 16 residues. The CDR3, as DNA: TGTGCCAGCAGCGCATCCCCTTCCAGGGTTGGCTATGGCTACACCTTC. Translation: CASSASPSRVGYGYTF.

The DNA of the CDR3 is TGTGCCAGCAAGGTCCAGGACAGGGTAAGCTCCTACGAGCAGTACGTC. Translated, it gives CASKVQDRVSSYEQYV. The gene calls are TRBV28 and TRBJ2-7; 8 positions match TRBD1. V lost 7 bases and J lost 0; bases outside the gene matches: 11. Germline lookup yields CDR1 MDHEN and CDR2 SYDVKM. CDR3 length: 16 residues.

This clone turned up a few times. The CDR3 sequence is CASQGQNYGYTF. The CDR3 DNA reads as TGTGCCAGCCAAGGACAGAACTATGGCTACACCTTC. The V call is TRBV6-1, the J call TRBJ1-2; TRBD1 is a possible D gene (6 bases). Germline CDR1 is MNHNS and CDR2 is SASEGT. The CDR3 sequence is 12 residues long. V dropped 8 bases and J dropped 2 bases, with 9 bases sitting between them.

The CDR3 is CASSIDREGYTF. The CDR3 coding sequence is TGCGCCAGCAGCATAGACAGGGAAGGCTACACCTTC. V usage is TRBV5-1 and J usage is TRBJ1-2; 7 nucleotides line up with TRBD1. Germline values: CDR1 SGHRS, CDR2 YFSETQ. Losses at the gene ends were 4 bases for V and 8 bases for J; bases not matched to a gene: 5. The CDR3 consists of 12 residues.

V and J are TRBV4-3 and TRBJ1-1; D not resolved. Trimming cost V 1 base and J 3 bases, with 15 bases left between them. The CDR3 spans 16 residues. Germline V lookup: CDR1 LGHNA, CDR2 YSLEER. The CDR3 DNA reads TGCGCCAGCAGCCAAGGGATGGGAGCTCTGGACACTGAAGCTTTCTTT. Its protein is CASSQGMGALDTEAFF.

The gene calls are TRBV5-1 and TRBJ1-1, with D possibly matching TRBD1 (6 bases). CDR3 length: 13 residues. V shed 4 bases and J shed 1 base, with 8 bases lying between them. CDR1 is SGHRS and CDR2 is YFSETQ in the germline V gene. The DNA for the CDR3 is TGCGCCAGCAGCCGACAGGAGAACACTGAAGCTTTCTTT. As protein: CASSRQENTEAFF. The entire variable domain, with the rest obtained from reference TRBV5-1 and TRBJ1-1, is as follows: KAGVTQTPRYLIKTRGQQVTLSCSPISGHRSVSWYQQTPGQGLQFLFEYFSETQRNKGNFPGRFSGRQFSNSRSEMNVSTLELGDSALYLCASSRQENTEAFFGQGTRLTVV.

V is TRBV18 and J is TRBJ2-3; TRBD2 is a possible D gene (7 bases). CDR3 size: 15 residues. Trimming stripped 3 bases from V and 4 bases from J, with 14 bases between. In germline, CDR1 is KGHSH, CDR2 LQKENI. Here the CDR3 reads CASSPGRGFADTQYF. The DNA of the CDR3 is TGTGCCAGCTCACCGGGGAGGGGGTTCGCAGATACGCAGTATTTT.

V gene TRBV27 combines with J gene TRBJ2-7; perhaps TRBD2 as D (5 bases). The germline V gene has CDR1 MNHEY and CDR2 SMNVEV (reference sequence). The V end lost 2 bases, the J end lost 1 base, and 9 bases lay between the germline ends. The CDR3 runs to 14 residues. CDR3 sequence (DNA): TGTGCCAGCAGTTTACTCCGGGATTCCTACGAGCAGTACTTC. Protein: CASSLLRDSYEQYF.